Listed here are 18 T cell receptor beta chains from one sample, sequenced in a study of T cells after yellow fever vaccination (dated by TCRdb to the late 2010s). This specimen's treatment or condition label, interpreted: live attenuated yellow fever vaccine strain. Receptor libraries were prepared by 5' RACE. Sequenced using an Illumina HiSeq 2500. The public reads were run again by TCRdb, first through fastp at Q25 and then through MiXCR, and only productive beta chains were kept. One record per CDR3 amino acid sequence lists the most common genes and DNA. The table for this sample lists about 340,000 distinct CDR3 sequences; 8.7% of them were counted only once. The top ten clones comprise approximately 19% of the sample. The sequencing used PBMCs, collected on the day of the first yellow fever vaccination. The receptors were gathered from a man aged 18 to 35 who received the YFV17D yellow fever vaccine.

This chain connects TRBV7-2 to TRBJ1-6; no firm D call. Germline V lookup: CDR1 SGHTA, CDR2 FQGNSA. CDR3 length: 16 amino acids. The V gene lost 1 base and the J gene lost 8 bases, with 15 bases spanning the gap. The CDR3 here is CASSLVHPGSHSPLHF. The CDR3 DNA reads TGTGCCAGCAGCTTAGTACACCCGGGGTCCCATTCACCCCTCCACTTT.

This clonotype was observed a few times. Here the CDR3 DNA reads TGCGCCAGCAGCCAAGAAGGGCTAGCGGAATCTGGCATTCAGTACTTC. It yields the protein CASSQEGLAESGIQYF. The V and J genes are TRBV4-3 and TRBJ2-4; 7 bases match TRBD2. Germline V gene data show CDR1 as LGHNA and CDR2 as YSLEER. V trimming: 0 bases; J trimming: 9 bases; junction bases outside the gene matches: 11. This CDR3 region has 16 residues.

This clonotype was detected only a few times. Mismatch with germline at one junction end may stem from a read error. The V and J genes are TRBV7-7 and TRBJ2-1, with 8 positions matching TRBD2. This CDR3 region has 13 residues. Germline V CDR1 and CDR2: SSHAT, FNYEAQ (reference sequence). CDR3 region: CASSLAGNTEQFF. In DNA, the CDR3 is TGTGCCAGCAGCCTAGCGGGTAACACTGAGCAGTTCTTC.

This clonotype was counted only a few times. The rearrangement joins TRBV7-9 to TRBJ1-5, with D possibly TRBD1 on 6 matching bases. The CDR3 is made up of 15 amino acids. Per the germline V gene, CDR1 is SEHNR and CDR2 is FQNEAQ (reference sequence). V lost 1 base and J lost 5, with 12 bases in between. The CDR3 spells CASSLGGARDQPQHF. The CDR3 DNA sequence: TGTGCCAGCAGCTTAGGGGGGGCGCGGGATCAGCCCCAGCATTTT.

Only a few counts were recorded for this clonotype. The chain employs TRBV7-8 and TRBJ2-1; the D gene is possibly TRBD2 (5 bases). The CDR3 loop spans 14 amino acids. CDR1 SGHVS and CDR2 FQNEAQ come from the germline V gene. V shed 2 bases and J shed 9 bases, with 14 bases lying between them. The CDR3 bases are TGTGCCAGCAGCTTAAAGGAGGCTACGATTGAGCAGTTCTTC. It codes for CASSLKEATIEQFF.

This clonotype was seen more than once but under ten times. The chain employs TRBV5-1 and TRBJ1-1, with no clear D. Trimming stripped 7 bases from V and 1 base from J, with 14 bases between. Germline V CDR1 and CDR2: SGHRS, YFSETQ. This CDR3 has 14 amino acids. The DNA for the CDR3 is TGCGCCAGCTCGGCCGCTAGGGCGAACACTGAAGCTTTCTTT. It yields the protein CASSAARANTEAFF.

This sequence joins TRBV3-1 and TRBJ2-3; 8 nucleotides align to TRBD2. CDR1 LGHDT and CDR2 YNNKEL come from the germline V gene (reference sequence). J was trimmed by 5 bases and V by 4 bases; bases with no gene match: 8. This CDR3 has 15 residues. CDR3: CASSRSPGGQDTQYF. CDR3 in DNA: TGTGCCAGCAGCCGGTCCCCGGGGGGGCAAGATACGCAGTATTTT.

The V gene is TRBV6-5, the J gene TRBJ1-1; D possibly corresponds to TRBD1 (6 bases). Germline V gene sequence: CDR1 MNHEY, CDR2 SVGAGI. CDR3 length equals 15 residues. Between the trimmed V and J ends, which lost 4 bases and 3 bases, there was a span of 15 bases. CDR3 region: CASSSGGAFDTEAFF. CDR3 sequence (DNA): TGTGCCAGCAGTTCGGGGGGCGCTTTTGACACTGAAGCTTTCTTT.

This sequence joins TRBV30 and TRBJ2-1; D uncertain. CDR1 and CDR2 from the germline V gene are GTSNPN and SVGIG (reference sequence). Trimming removed 0 bases from V and 9 bases from J, with 15 bases in between. The CDR3 loop spans 14 amino acids. The CDR3 bases are TGTGCCTGGAGTGTTACCCCCCTTCAGCTTGAGCAGTTCTTC. Translating gives CAWSVTPLQLEQFF.

The table lists this clonotype with a few counts. The DNA for the CDR3 is TGTGCCACCCGAAACTCCGGGACAGGGGCCTACGAGCAGTACTTC. It yields the protein CATRNSGTGAYEQYF. This chain connects TRBV18 to TRBJ2-7; TRBD1 matches at 10 bases. J was trimmed by 2 bases and V by 10 bases; bases with no gene match: 11. The CDR3 has 15 residues. The V gene's germline CDR1 is KGHSH and CDR2 LQKENI.

The rearrangement joins TRBV4-3 to TRBJ1-3; D uncertain. Germline CDR1 LGHNA, CDR2 YSLEER. The CDR3 runs to 15 residues. Trimming shortened V by 2 bases and J by 0 bases, and 8 bases separated the two germline ends. The CDR3 DNA reads TGCGCCAGCAGCCAAATGGGAGGCTCTGGAAACACCATATATTTT. It codes for CASSQMGGSGNTIYF.

This clonotype was observed a handful of times. The CDR3 DNA is TGTGCCAGCAGCCCAACCCCGACAGGGTTTCACAATGAGCAGTTCTTC. Translated, it gives CASSPTPTGFHNEQFF. The V gene is TRBV7-3, the J gene TRBJ2-1; TRBD1 matches at 7 bases. CDR3 size: 16 residues. Germline loops: CDR1 SGHTA, CDR2 FQGTGA. V shed 5 bases, J shed 5 bases, and the junction held 12 bases outside the gene matches. Complete variable domain (other parts from reference TRBV7-3 and TRBJ2-1): GAGVSQTPSNKVTEKGKYVELRCDPISGHTALYWYRQSLGQGPEFLIYFQGTGAADDSGLPNDRFFAVRPEGSVSTLKIQRTERGDSAVYLCASSPTPTGFHNEQFFGPGTRLTVL.

This clonotype was detected a few times. The chain links TRBV5-5 to TRBJ1-4; 12 bases align to TRBD1. Per germline, CDR1 SGHKS and CDR2 YYEKEE (reference sequence). The CDR3 sequence is 16 residues long. V lost 2 bases to trimming and J lost 8 bases; unmatched junction nucleotides: 7. The CDR3 protein is CASSLGTGGAEEKLFF. Here the CDR3 DNA reads TGTGCCAGCAGCTTAGGGACAGGGGGCGCAGAAGAAAAACTGTTTTTT.

This clonotype was found a few times. The chain couples TRBV6-1 to TRBJ2-3; 14 nucleotides match TRBD2. After removal of 7 bases from V and 4 bases from J, the junction contained 10 bases not matched to a gene. This CDR3 is 17 amino acids long. CDR1 MNHNS and CDR2 SASEGT come from the germline V gene. The CDR3 region is CASTPLSGLAGADTQYF. The CDR3 nucleotides are TGTGCCAGCACGCCTCTTTCGGGACTAGCGGGGGCAGATACGCAGTATTTT.

This clonotype was observed a few times. This chain joins TRBV4-1 and TRBJ1-5; D might be TRBD1 (5 bases). V was cut by 3 bases and J by 7 bases, with 10 bases left in between. The CDR3 extends over 13 amino acids. CDR1 is MGHRA, CDR2 YSYEKL, per germline. CDR3 sequence reads: CASSHLRDQPQHF. In nucleotides, the CDR3 is TGCGCCAGCAGCCACCTCAGGGACCAGCCCCAGCATTTT.

This clonotype was counted a few times. The CDR3 spells CSAGPRQESSWTETQYF. For the CDR3, the DNA is TGCAGTGCTGGCCCCCGACAGGAATCTTCGTGGACGGAGACCCAGTACTTC. This chain connects TRBV20-1 to TRBJ2-5, with a tentative D call TRBD1 (6 bases). Trimming took off 5 bases at V and 5 bases at J, with 27 bases between the two ends. This CDR3 region has 17 residues. The germline V gene encodes CDR1 DFQATT and CDR2 SNEGSKA (reference sequence).

This chain connects TRBV3-1 to TRBJ1-1; 8 bases agree with TRBD1. CDR1 and CDR2 (germline): LGHDT, YNNKEL (reference sequence). J gave up 10 bases and V 8 bases, and 12 bases lay outside the gene matches. CDR3 length: 13 amino acids. CDR3 sequence (DNA): TGTGCCAGCGGGGGACAGGTGGATTATCCAGCTTTCTTT. Amino acids: CASGGQVDYPAFF.

This sequence joins TRBV14 and TRBJ2-1; D is undetermined. This CDR3 is 13 amino acids long. The germline V gene encodes CDR1 SGHDN and CDR2 FVKESK. V lost 0 bases, J lost 6 bases, and 6 bases lay in between. The CDR3 reads CASSQDWVNEQFF. The CDR3 DNA is TGTGCCAGCAGCCAAGACTGGGTCAATGAGCAGTTCTTC.